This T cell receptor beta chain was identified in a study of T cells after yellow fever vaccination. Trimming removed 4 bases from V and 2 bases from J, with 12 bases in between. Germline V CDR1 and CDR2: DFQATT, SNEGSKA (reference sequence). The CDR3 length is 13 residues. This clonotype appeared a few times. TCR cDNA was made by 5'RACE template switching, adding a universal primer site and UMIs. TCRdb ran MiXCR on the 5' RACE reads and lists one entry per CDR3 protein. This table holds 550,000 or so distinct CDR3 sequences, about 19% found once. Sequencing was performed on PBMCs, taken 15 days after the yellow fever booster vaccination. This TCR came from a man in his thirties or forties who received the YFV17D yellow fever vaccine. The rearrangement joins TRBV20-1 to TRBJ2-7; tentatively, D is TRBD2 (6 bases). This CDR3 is CSANGGSTYEQYF. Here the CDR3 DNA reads TGCAGTGCTAATGGGGGGAGCACCTACGAGCAGTACTTC.